Each of the 21 T cell receptor beta chains below was sequenced from the same sample in a study of human T cells and chemical hapten exposure. Stated time point: patch test 1, 2 weeks after DPC sensitization. Treatment of the sample: therapeutic diphenylcyclopropenone sensitization with weekly scalp DPC. TCRdb processed the RACE reads anew with MiXCR; each CDR3 protein has one entry. Altogether over 85,000 distinct CDR3 sequences are present, roughly 12% being singletons, with the ten largest covering roughly 2%. This specimen was whole blood, taken in connection with sensitization to the hapten diphenylcyclopropenone (DPC). The receptor set was obtained from a woman in her forties with alopecia areata. Some clones in this sample may be carry-over from other donors' samples.

This clonotype was detected a few times. The rearrangement joins TRBV20-1 to TRBJ2-7; 11 nucleotides align to TRBD2. The CDR3 loop spans 14 amino acids. CDR1 is DFQATT and CDR2 is SNEGSKA in the germline V gene (reference sequence). With V trimmed by 0 bases and J by 8 bases, 6 bases remained unmatched. As DNA, the CDR3 is TGCAGTGCTAGAGATCTAACTAGCGGGAGAAAGCAGTACTTC. Its translation: CSARDLTSGRKQYF.

This clonotype was seen a handful of times. The chain couples TRBV7-6 to TRBJ1-1; possible D gene TRBD1, 5 bases. V was clipped by 5 bases and J by 3 bases, with 16 bases between them. Looked up from germline, CDR1 is SGHVS and CDR2 is FNYEAQ. The CDR3 has 15 residues. The CDR3 DNA reads as TGTGCCAGCAGCCCCGTTAATAGAGGGGACACTGAAGCTTTCTTT. Translated: CASSPVNRGDTEAFF.

This chain links TRBV7-9 with TRBJ1-2, with TRBD1 as a possible D gene (6 bases). The CDR3 is 14 residues long. Between the trimmed V and J ends, which lost 7 bases and 6 bases, there was a span of 18 bases. Germline loops: CDR1 SEHNR, CDR2 FQNEAQ (reference sequence). CDR3 sequence: CASTSPGQSHGYTF. CDR3 in DNA: TGTGCCAGCACCTCCCCTGGACAGTCCCATGGCTACACCTTC.

This clonotype was observed many times. This chain links TRBV28 with TRBJ2-7; D uncertain. The CDR3 has 12 amino acids. The V gene's germline CDR1 is MDHEN and CDR2 SYDVKM. V shed 5 bases and J shed 3 bases, with 8 bases lying between them. The CDR3 protein is CASSQMDYEQYF. As DNA, the CDR3 is TGTGCCAGCAGTCAAATGGACTACGAGCAGTACTTC.

This clonotype was detected a few times. The chain joins TRBV29-1 to TRBJ2-3; the D is unclear. The CDR3 contains 15 residues. The germline V and J ends were trimmed by 6 bases and 0 bases, with 16 bases remaining between them. From germline, CDR1 is SQVTM and CDR2 ANQGSEA. Here the CDR3 reads CSVAVEVVSTDTQYF. DNA of the CDR3: TGCAGCGTCGCAGTTGAGGTAGTAAGCACAGATACGCAGTATTTT.

In this sample, this clonotype turned up many times. This chain connects TRBV7-2 to TRBJ1-3; D gene uncertain. V was cut by 4 bases and J by 0 bases, with 13 bases left in between. The germline gives CDR1 SGHTA, CDR2 FQGNSA. The CDR3 is 16 residues long. CDR3 in DNA: TGTGCCAGCAGCTCCCCCCCGGTACCCTCTGGAAACACCATATATTTT. This codes for CASSSPPVPSGNTIYF.

The V gene is TRBV20-1, the J gene TRBJ1-1; D gene uncertain. Looked up from germline, CDR1 is DFQATT and CDR2 is SNEGSKA (reference sequence). The V end lost 0 bases, the J end lost 4 bases, and 12 bases lay between the germline ends. CDR3 length: 14 residues. CDR3 region: CSARDPAGGTEAFF. CDR3 sequence (DNA): TGCAGTGCTAGAGATCCGGCAGGTGGCACTGAAGCTTTCTTT.

The V and J genes are TRBV11-3 and TRBJ2-5; 11 nucleotides match TRBD2. CDR3 length: 15 amino acids. After removal of 4 bases from V and 0 bases from J, the junction contained 1 base not matched to a gene. Per germline, CDR1 SGHNT and CDR2 YENEEA. In DNA form, the CDR3 reads TGTGCCAGCAGCTCTAGCGGGAGGTACCAAGAGACCCAGTACTTC. Protein: CASSSSGRYQETQYF.

This chain connects TRBV28 to TRBJ2-3; D is possibly TRBD2 (6 bases). Trimming stripped 4 bases from V and 2 bases from J, with 13 bases between. CDR1 and CDR2 from the germline V gene are MDHEN and SYDVKM. The CDR3 length is 15 residues. CDR3 coding DNA: TGTGCCAGCAGTTCGGGGGTAGCGGACACAGATACGCAGTATTTT. This codes for CASSSGVADTDTQYF. Using reference TRBV28 and TRBJ2-3 for the parts outside the CDR3, the full variable domain is DVKVTQSSRYLVKRTGEKVFLECVQDMDHENMFWYRQDPGLGLRLIYFSYDVKMKEKGDIPEGYSVSREKKERFSLILESASTNQTSMYLCASSSGVADTDTQYFGPGTRLTVL.

This clonotype was recorded many times. The rearrangement joins TRBV7-9 to TRBJ2-5; unclear D gene. V lost 5 bases to trimming and J lost 5 bases, with 15 bases between them. The CDR3 totals 14 residues. The germline CDR1 and CDR2 sequences are SEHNR and FQNEAQ (reference sequence). Written as DNA, the CDR3 is TGTGCCAGCAGCCCAGACGGGCGACGGGAGACCCAGTACTTC. This sequence encodes CASSPDGRRETQYF.

This clonotype was detected a few times. J is TRBJ2-5 and V is TRBV11-2, with TRBD1 matching over 9 bases. Germline lookup yields CDR1 SGHAT and CDR2 FQNNGV. Trimming at V came to 5 bases and at J to 4 bases, leaving 5 bases not matched to a gene. This CDR3 has 14 residues. CDR3 DNA: TGTGCCAGCAGCGTCGACAGGGGGACAGAGACCCAGTACTTC. It encodes CASSVDRGTETQYF.

The CDR3 loop is CASSWDAEETQYF. The CDR3, as DNA: TGTGCCAGCAGCTGGGACGCCGAAGAGACCCAGTACTTC. The V call is TRBV5-4, the J call TRBJ2-5; D assignment may be TRBD1 or TRBD2 (5 bases each). In germline, CDR1 is SGHNT, CDR2 YYREEE (reference sequence). The CDR3 runs to 13 residues. V lost 3 bases to trimming and J lost 3 bases, with 9 bases between them.

This clonotype was seen more than once but under ten times. The chain recombines TRBV4-1 with TRBJ1-5; D remains unclear. V lost 3 bases and J 4 bases, leaving 7 bases between the germline ends. Germline CDR1 and CDR2: MGHRA and YSYEKL. This CDR3 contains 13 residues. Here the CDR3 DNA reads TGCGCCAGCAGCCAGGGGTGGAATCAGCCCCAGCATTTT. Protein: CASSQGWNQPQHF.

The chain is built from TRBV28 and TRBJ2-1, with D hard to call. The germline V gene encodes CDR1 MDHEN and CDR2 SYDVKM. CDR3 length equals 13 residues. Trimming took off 7 bases at V and 4 bases at J, with 11 bases between the two ends. CDR3 nucleotide sequence: TGTGCCAGCATTAACCCCGGTTACAATGAGCAGTTCTTC. Translation gives CASINPGYNEQFF. The entire variable domain, with the rest obtained from reference TRBV28 and TRBJ2-1, is as follows: DVKVTQSSRYLVKRTGEKVFLECVQDMDHENMFWYRQDPGLGLRLIYFSYDVKMKEKGDIPEGYSVSREKKERFSLILESASTNQTSMYLCASINPGYNEQFFGPGTRLTVL.

This clonotype has just a few counts. This rearrangement joins TRBV20-1 to TRBJ2-1; 13 nucleotides line up with TRBD2. Germline lookup yields CDR1 DFQATT and CDR2 SNEGSKA (reference sequence). This CDR3 has 20 residues. Unmatched junction bases numbered 18, after V lost 5 bases and J lost 2 bases. CDR3: CSAPLLELAGGPEAYNEQFF. The CDR3 bases are TGCAGTGCTCCGCTACTTGAACTAGCGGGAGGGCCAGAAGCCTACAATGAGCAGTTCTTC.

The chain combines TRBV5-1 with TRBJ2-5; D not certain. Trimming stripped 0 bases from V and 5 bases from J, with 8 bases between. Per germline, CDR1 SGHRS and CDR2 YFSETQ. CDR3 size: 13 residues. CDR3 protein: CASSLAASETQYF. The CDR3 coding sequence is TGCGCCAGCAGCTTGGCCGCGTCCGAGACCCAGTACTTC. Supplemented by reference TRBV5-1 and TRBJ2-5, the full variable domain reads KAGVTQTPRYLIKTRGQQVTLSCSPISGHRSVSWYQQTPGQGLQFLFEYFSETQRNKGNFPGRFSGRQFSNSRSEMNVSTLELGDSALYLCASSLAASETQYFGPGTRLLVL.

Ten or more counts support this clonotype. The chain couples TRBV28 to TRBJ2-1; 12 nucleotides agree with TRBD2. This CDR3 has 16 amino acids. CDR1 is MDHEN, CDR2 SYDVKM, per germline. Unmatched junction bases numbered 11, after V lost 0 bases and J lost 14 bases. The CDR3 nucleotides are TGTGCCAGCAGTTTATGGCCCGGGCTAGCGGGAGGGGTGGAGTTCTTC. This sequence encodes CASSLWPGLAGGVEFF.

The V call is TRBV27, the J call TRBJ2-2, with TRBD1 matching 8 bases. Germline-derived CDR1 and CDR2 are MNHEY and SMNVEV (reference sequence). V was pared by 2 bases and J by 5 bases, with 7 bases of the junction left unmatched. The CDR3 consists of 16 residues. The CDR3 loop reads CASSLMWTGQTGELFF. The DNA for the CDR3 is TGTGCCAGCAGTTTAATGTGGACAGGGCAAACCGGGGAGCTGTTTTTT.

This clonotype showed up just a few times. The J gene is TRBJ1-6, the V gene TRBV12-3 or TRBV12-4; D perhaps matches TRBD1 (5 bases). The ends were cut back, 6 bases at V and 7 bases at J, with 13 bases in the middle. The CDR3 has 14 amino acids. CDR3 nucleotides: TGTGCCAGCAGCCTCCGGGGCTACAATTCACCCCTCCACTTT. Its translation is CASSLRGYNSPLHF.

This clonotype was counted between two and nine times. The rearrangement uses TRBV11-1 and TRBJ1-1; D call uncertain. The V and J ends lost 0 bases and 3 bases respectively, with 11 bases between them. CDR3 length: 15 amino acids. The V gene's germline CDR1 is SGHAT and CDR2 FQDESV (reference sequence). The CDR3 loop is CASSLARSGDTEAFF. The CDR3 region has the DNA TGTGCCAGCAGCTTAGCGAGAAGCGGGGACACTGAAGCTTTCTTT. The full variable domain, in which reference TRBV11-1 and TRBJ1-1 provide the parts outside the CDR3, is EAEVAQSPRYKITEKSQAVAFWCDPISGHATLYWYRQILGQGPELLVQFQDESVVDDSQLPKDRFSAERLKGVDSTLKIQPAELGDSAMYLCASSLARSGDTEAFFGQGTRLTVV.

The chain combines TRBV5-1 with TRBJ2-5, with D uncertain. This CDR3 has 13 residues. Germline V gene lookup returns CDR1 SGHRS and CDR2 YFSETQ. With 2 bases removed from V and 3 bases from J, the gap between germline ends came to 8 bases. As DNA, the CDR3 is TGCGCCAGCAGCTTTCTGGCCGAAGAGACCCAGTACTTC. It codes for CASSFLAEETQYF.